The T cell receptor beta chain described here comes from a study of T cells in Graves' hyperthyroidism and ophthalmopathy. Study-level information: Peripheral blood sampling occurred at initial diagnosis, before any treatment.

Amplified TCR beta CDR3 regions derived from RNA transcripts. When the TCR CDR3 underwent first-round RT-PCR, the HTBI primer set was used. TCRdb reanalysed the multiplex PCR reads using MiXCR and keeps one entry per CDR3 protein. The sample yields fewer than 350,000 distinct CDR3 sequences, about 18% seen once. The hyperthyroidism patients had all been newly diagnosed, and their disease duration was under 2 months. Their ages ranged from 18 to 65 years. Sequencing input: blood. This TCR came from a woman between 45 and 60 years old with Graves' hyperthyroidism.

CDR3 coding DNA: TGTGCCAGCAGCGGCTTCGGCCGGGGAACTGAAGCTTTCTTT. It specifies CASSGFGRGTEAFF. The genes are TRBV13 and TRBJ1-1; unclear D gene. The CDR3 has 14 residues. Germline V gene lookup returns CDR1 PRHDT and CDR2 FYEKMQ (reference sequence). The ends were cut back, 5 bases at V and 5 bases at J, with 15 bases in the middle.